The clone carrying this TCR beta chain came up many times. The antigen is not known. TCR beta CDR3 sequences were amplified from RNA transcripts. Using the HTBI primer set, a first-round RT-PCR was run on the TCR CDR3. TCRdb redid the calling of the multiplex PCR reads with MiXCR, one entry per CDR3 protein. Of a few hundred thousand distinct CDR3 sequences in the sample, about 14% were seen once. The data originate from a study of T cells in Graves' hyperthyroidism and ophthalmopathy. Study context: Peripheral blood collection took place at initial diagnosis, before any treatment.

Points from the study as a whole: Most thyroid clonotypes that were expanded above 0.001 also turned up in blood.

Sequencing input: blood. The TCR originated in a woman aged 25 to 39 with Graves' ophthalmopathy.

CDR3 protein: CSARPPGTNQPQHF. The CDR3, as DNA: TGCAGTGCTAGACCTCCAGGGACCAATCAGCCCCAGCATTTT. V gene TRBV20-1 combines with J gene TRBJ1-5; possibly TRBD1 for D (5 bases). Trimming cost V 2 bases and J 3 bases, with 11 bases left between them. Germline CDR1 is DFQATT and CDR2 is SNEGSKA (reference sequence). The CDR3 contains 14 residues.